Each of the 10 T cell receptor beta chains below was sequenced from the same sample in a study of Graves' ophthalmopathy and Graves' hyperthyroidism. The sequenced template was RNA, covering the TCR beta CDR3 region. RT-PCR was first run with HTBI primers, then multiplex PCR in a second round. TCRdb ran MiXCR on the multiplex PCR reads and lists one entry per CDR3 protein. The sample lists hundreds of thousands of distinct CDR3 sequences, around 45% occurring once. Sequencing was performed on peripheral blood. Receptors were obtained from an adult man with Graves' ophthalmopathy.

Note on this clonotype: A read error may account for a junction end that differs from germline. This chain connects TRBV10-3 to TRBJ2-5, with a tentative D call TRBD2 (7 bases). The CDR3 consists of 16 residues. CDR1 ENHRY and CDR2 SYGVKD come from the germline V gene. Here the CDR3 DNA reads TGTGCCGTCAGTGGGGGCGGGGGAGCACAACGAGAGACCCAGTACTTC. As protein: CAVSGGGGAQRETQYF.

This clonotype was seen a handful of times. This chain uses TRBV5-5 with TRBJ1-1, with D tentatively TRBD1 (6 bases). Trimming pared 6 bases from V and 0 bases from J, leaving 12 bases between. The CDR3 is made up of 14 amino acids. CDR1 and CDR2 (germline): SGHKS, YYEKEE (reference sequence). The CDR3 is CASMPGQMNTEAFF. As DNA, the CDR3 is TGTGCCAGCATGCCGGGACAAATGAACACTGAAGCTTTCTTT.

The chain has TRBV28 and TRBJ2-5; D is possibly TRBD2 (6 bases). The CDR3 contains 16 residues. Between the trimmed V and J ends, which lost 7 bases and 5 bases, there was a span of 23 bases. The germline V gene has CDR1 MDHEN and CDR2 SYDVKM. The CDR3: CASISSRDFGRETQYF. DNA for the CDR3: TGTGCCAGCATCTCTTCCCGGGACTTTGGACGTGAGACCCAGTACTTC.

This clonotype was seen more than once but under ten times. The gene calls are TRBV7-9 and TRBJ2-7; unclear D gene. V lost 5 bases and J 5 bases, leaving 10 bases between the germline ends. The germline gives CDR1 SEHNR, CDR2 FQNEAQ (reference sequence). CDR3 length: 12 residues. CDR3 protein: CASSRGEDEQYF. The CDR3 coding sequence is TGTGCCAGCAGCCGAGGAGAGGACGAGCAGTACTTC.

This sequence joins TRBV15 and TRBJ1-6, with D unclear. The germline gives CDR1 LNHNV, CDR2 YYDKDF (reference sequence). The V end lost 5 bases, the J end lost 5 bases, and 7 bases lay between the germline ends. The CDR3 runs 13 residues. As DNA, the CDR3 is TGTGCCACCAGCCTGGGAAATAATTCACCCCTCCACTTT. As protein: CATSLGNNSPLHF.

The V call is TRBV15, the J call TRBJ1-2; TRBD1 agrees at 8 bases. Germline lookup yields CDR1 LNHNV and CDR2 YYDKDF (reference sequence). This CDR3 has 16 residues. V lost 1 base to trimming and J lost 6 bases; unmatched junction nucleotides: 10. CDR3 nucleotide sequence: TGTGCCACCAGCAGAGCCTGGGCAGGGGGCATGCATGGCTACACCTTC. Encoded protein: CATSRAWAGGMHGYTF.

V and J are TRBV28 and TRBJ2-5; 7 nucleotides agree with TRBD2. V dropped 2 bases and J dropped 5; count of bases not matched to a gene: 5. This CDR3 contains 14 residues. Germline lookup yields CDR1 MDHEN and CDR2 SYDVKM. The CDR3 is CASSLGGVTETQYF. DNA for the CDR3: TGTGCCAGCAGTTTAGGGGGGGTGACGGAGACCCAGTACTTC.

This clonotype was seen only a few times. The genes are TRBV12-3 or TRBV12-4 and TRBJ1-4; D is ambiguous. The CDR3 runs to 12 residues. Trimming took off 3 bases at V and 10 bases at J, with 9 bases between the two ends. The CDR3 protein is CASSFMEGKLFF. The CDR3 nucleotides are TGTGCCAGCAGTTTCATGGAAGGAAAACTGTTTTTT.

The sample holds a few counts of this clonotype. This chain joins TRBV5-1 and TRBJ2-7; 8 bases are a match to TRBD1. V shed 3 bases, J shed 2 bases, and the junction held 10 bases outside the gene matches. The CDR3 consists of 16 residues. Germline CDR1 and CDR2: SGHRS and YFSETQ. CDR3 coding DNA: TGCGCCAGCAGCTCCGGGACAGGACCCGCCGCCTACGAGCAGTACTTC. This codes for CASSSGTGPAAYEQYF.

At least ten counts were recorded for this clonotype. This chain connects TRBV2 to TRBJ2-5; tentative D call: TRBD2 (6 bases). This CDR3 spans 11 amino acids. The V gene lost 7 bases and the J gene lost 5 bases, with 8 bases spanning the gap. Germline assignment: CDR1 SNHLY and CDR2 FYNNEI. The CDR3 here is CASTRGETQYF. CDR3 nucleotides: TGTGCCAGCACACGGGGGGAGACCCAGTACTTC. The variable domain in full, with the rest retrieved from reference TRBV2 and TRBJ2-5, is EPEVTQTPSHQVTQMGQEVILRCVPISNHLYFYWYRQILGQKVEFLVSFYNNEISEKSEIFDDQFSVERPDGSNFTLKIRSTKLEDSAMYFCASTRGETQYFGPGTRLLVL.